The source of this TCR beta chain is a study of T cells in tumors after PD-1 blockade (dated by TCRdb to the late 2010s). Background for the entire study: Patients were excluded if they had prior checkpoint blockade, use of systemic immunosuppressants, or recent radiotherapy or other anti-cancer therapy within 4 weeks. Patients were treated with either pembrolizumab 200 mg every 3 weeks or cemiplimab 350 mg every 2 weeks. A subset of patients also received ongoing daily vismodegib 150 mg during anti-PD-1 treatment. On average, tumor samples yielded 25,000 or so TCR templates (range roughly 500-99,264) and 6,041 unique clonotypes, 15 to 25-fold deeper than single-cell TCR sequencing. Paired single-cell RNA and TCR sequencing was done in the study on site-matched tumors from patients with BCC or SCC, both before and after anti-PD-1 therapy. Clinical response was assessed using RECIST version 1.1. General conclusions and limits of the study: Clonal replacement appeared only between pre- and post-treatment samples, not between two pre-treatment samples, arguing against biopsy timing or location artifacts. Most exhausted CD8+ clones that expanded after therapy were novel clonotypes not detected before treatment, suggesting clonal replacement instead of reinvigoration of pre-existing clones. Around 43% of tumor TCR clonotypes were found in blood, and some novel exhausted tumor clones appeared in pre-treatment blood, suggesting peripheral recruitment. Where the novel T cell clones came from was not identified, and possible sources could include lymphoid organs or rare unexpanded clones inside the tumor or in the tumor periphery.

The time point tag for this specimen amounts to: before anti-PD-1 therapy. The tumor biopsies were site-matched, meaning the biopsies were taken from the same primary tumor before and after PD-1 blockade. For bulk TCRbeta sequencing, genomic DNA was extracted from tumor biopsies or peripheral blood, and input amounts ranged from roughly 600 ng to 6,004 ng. Bulk TCRbeta sequencing was performed on remaining biopsy material to increase sensitivity for rare clonotypes compared with single-cell TCR sequencing. Every patient had histologically proven advanced or metastatic basal or squamous cell carcinoma and was a poor candidate for surgical resection. Of the 11 patients making up the basal cell carcinoma cohort, 7 to 9 underwent bulk tumor TCR sequencing. Fresh biopsies were taken from the primary tumor site, and part of the biopsy material was kept in RNAlater for exome and bulk TCR sequencing. Comment on this clone: What this receptor recognizes is not known. No quality values exist for individual bases; no much larger clone is one base distant.

The junction shows trimming of 1 base on V and 8 bases on J, plus 14 bases between the germline ends. CDR1 and CDR2, looked up from the germline V gene (reference sequence), are MNHEY and SMNVEV. The CDR3 has 14 amino acids, counting the end cysteine and phenylalanine. The entry retains the CDR3 DNA only, 42 bases that are in frame from base 1. The immunoSEQ platform was used for deep TCRbeta sequencing. The paper's data handling went like this. Only productive rearrangements were exported from the immunoSEQ Analyzer for downstream analysis. A two-sided binomial test with a Bonferroni-corrected P below 0.01 was used to identify clones that significantly expanded or contracted between timepoints. T cell phenotypes were assigned to bulk TCRbeta clonotypes by matching to single-cell RNA+TCR-seq clones sharing the same TCRbeta sequence. Clone enrichment in tumor was computed as tumor frequency divided by PBMC frequency from bulk TCR sequencing. TCRs were grouped by GLIPH into specificity groups, defined as clusters of distinct TCRs likely recognizing common antigens via shared CDR3 motifs. TCRdb provides this immuneACCESS table in a form limited to in-frame rearrangements. Some clones are lacking; in checked studies, under half of them reflect an unresolved V gene, and why the rest are absent is not known. V and J calls and clone size come straight from that table; D and trimming were deduced from the DNA. A total of about 12,000 clones appear in this sample, about 60% of them only once. The ten biggest clones cover 15% to 20% of the sample.

The chain is assembled from TRBV27 and TRBJ1-1, with the D gene call left open. The sequencing here drew on tumor tissue, taken before anti-PD-1 treatment. This receptor was taken from a human donor with basal cell carcinoma. CDR3 protein: CASSLFGPLEEAFF. The nucleotide sequence reads as follows: TGTGCCAGCAGTTTATTCGGCCCCCTCGAAGAAGCTTTCTTT.